Listed below are T cell receptor beta chains from one sample, sequenced in a study of blood T cell repertoires in COVID-19. The protocol was immunoSEQ multiplex PCR, while the TCRdb copy is restricted to in-frame clones and leaves out a portion. The sample lists nearly 250,000 clones, around 88% occurring once. The sequenced material came from PBMCs or T cells enriched from blood (not recorded which). The receptor set was obtained from a woman between 45 and 65 years old who had recovered from COVID-19. Each CDR3 is given with its conserved first and last residue. The D gene is left open where the match is weak. Rows may omit the clone size; those that give it use once, few, many or a size class.

CDR3 DNA,CDR3 protein,J gene,V gene,clone size,D gene
TGTGCCAGCAGTCCTACACTGGGACAGACCAATCAGCCCCAGCATTTT,CASSPTLGQTNQPQHF,TRBJ1-5,TRBV7-2,-,TRBD1
TGTGCCAGCTCACCTCAAGGGGGGGCGAATGAGCAGTTCTTC,CASSPQGGANEQFF,TRBJ2-1,TRBV18,-,-
TGCGCCAGCAGTCATTCCGGACAGGATGAAGCTTTCTTT,CASSHSGQDEAFF,TRBJ1-1,TRBV5-1,-,TRBD1
TGTGCCAGCAGCTCCCCGGGACTAACACTATCCGGGGAGCTGTTTTTT,CASSSPGLTLSGELFF,TRBJ2-2,TRBV7-8,-,TRBD2
TGTGCCACCAGTGATTCCGCAGTGGTTACGCAGTATTTT,CATSDSAVVTQYF,TRBJ2-3,TRBV24-1,-,-
TGTGCCAGCAGTTTACAGGATTCGGGGACTGAAGCTTTCTTT,CASSLQDSGTEAFF,TRBJ1-1,TRBV27,few,-
TGTGCCAGCAGTCCCCTATTCCGGGAAAAACTGTTTTTT,CASSPLFREKLFF,TRBJ1-4,TRBV25-1,-,-
TGTGCCAGCAGTCGACAGAGCTCCTACAATGAGCAGTTCTTC,CASSRQSSYNEQFF,TRBJ2-1,TRBV6-2/TRBV6-3,few,-
TGTGCCACCAGCACCCCAAGACTAGCGGGAGGCCCTGGGGCCAACGTCCTGACTTTC,CATSTPRLAGGPGANVLTF,TRBJ2-6,TRBV15,-,TRBD2
TGTGCCAGCAGCTTAGTAGACACAGATGAGCAGTACTTC,CASSLVDTDEQYF,TRBJ2-7,TRBV7-9,-,-
TGTGCCAGCAGCTCCACAGGGGGCTCCTACGAGCAGTACTTC,CASSSTGGSYEQYF,TRBJ2-7,TRBV14,-,TRBD1
TGCAGCGTTGAGAGGCAGAACTCTGGAAACACCATATATTTT,CSVERQNSGNTIYF,TRBJ1-3,TRBV29-1,-,-
TGTGCCAGCAGACCTACATCGGCGGACTATGGCTACACCTTC,CASRPTSADYGYTF,TRBJ1-2,TRBV7-9,few,-
TGTGCCACCAGTGACCCGGGAGGGCCGGGGGAGACCCAGTACTTC,CATSDPGGPGETQYF,TRBJ2-5,TRBV24-1,-,TRBD2
TGTGCCAGCAGCGTTGACAGGGTATTAAGTGGCTACACCTTC,CASSVDRVLSGYTF,TRBJ1-2,TRBV9,-,TRBD1
TGTGCCAGAAGCTGCCTGGGGTCGGCCGGGACAAATTCACCCCTCCACTTT,CARSCLGSAGTNSPLHF,TRBJ1-6,TRBV5-3,once,-
TGTGCCGCGAAACGGACTTCCCTCCAAGAGACCCAGTACTTC,CAAKRTSLQETQYF,TRBJ2-5,TRBV28,-,-
TGCGCCAGCAGCCGCCCGAGGGGGGTTATAGACGAGCGCAGGGGGAATGAGCAGTTCTTC,CASSRPRGVIDERRGNEQFF,TRBJ2-1,TRBV4-1,-,-
TGCAGCGGCCGACAGGGGGCGCCCTATGGCTACACCTTC,CSGRQGAPYGYTF,TRBJ1-2,TRBV29-1,-,TRBD1
TGCGCCAGCAGCTTGTCGCGGGGATCCTATAATTCACCCCTCCACTTT,CASSLSRGSYNSPLHF,TRBJ1-6,TRBV5-1,-,-
TGTGCCAGCAGCGTAGCTTGGTCCGGGATGAACACTGAAGCTTTCTTT,CASSVAWSGMNTEAFF,TRBJ1-1,TRBV9,-,-
TGTGCCAGCAGTACATTCCGGGACAGGGCCACTGAAGCTTTCTTT,CASSTFRDRATEAFF,TRBJ1-1,TRBV28,-,TRBD1
TGTGCCAGTAGTTTCATCAGGGGGACTGGAAACACCATATATTTT,CASSFIRGTGNTIYF,TRBJ1-3,TRBV19,once,TRBD1
TGTGCCAGTAGTATAGATCGTAGCAGGGGCTACGAGCAGTACTTC,CASSIDRSRGYEQYF,TRBJ2-7,TRBV19,-,-
TGTGCCAGCAGCGAGGGAGGACTCGCTAATACGCAGTATTTT,CASSEGGLANTQYF,TRBJ2-3,TRBV9,-,-
TGTGCCAGCAGCTTAGATTGGGAGGAGCAGTTCTTC,CASSLDWEEQFF,TRBJ2-1,TRBV11-3,-,-
TGTGCCAGCAGCTTAGAATGGGGGGCCACAGGGGCCCCCCTCGAGCAGTACTTC,CASSLEWGATGAPLEQYF,TRBJ2-7,TRBV11-3,-,-
TGTGCCAGCAGTTACTCGTGGACAGGAGACTACGAGCAGTACTTC,CASSYSWTGDYEQYF,TRBJ2-7,TRBV6-5,-,TRBD1
TGTGCTAGCAGCTTCGACAGGGGAAACACCATATATTTT,CASSFDRGNTIYF,TRBJ1-3,TRBV7-7,-,-
TGTGCCAGCAGGTCGACTAGCGGGGGGGGCGAGGGGCTCTTC,CASRSTSGGGEGLF,TRBJ2-1,TRBV21-1,once,-